What follows are 26 T cell receptor beta chains derived from one specimen sequenced in a study of blood T cell repertoires in COVID-19. Profiling relied on immunoSEQ multiplex PCR, and the TCRdb table lists in-frame clones only, not all of them. Among 81,000 or so clones, about 84% were seen once, and the ten largest hold under 8.5%. The sequenced sample consisted of peripheral blood. Every receptor here comes from a man aged 50 or older with active COVID-19.

This clone turned up a few times. This sequence joins TRBV27 and TRBJ2-7, with 15 bases fitting TRBD2. The CDR3 sequence is 16 residues long. Per germline, CDR1 MNHEY and CDR2 SMNVEV (reference sequence). V was clipped by 6 bases and J by 3 bases; unmatched bases: 6. The CDR3: CASSRGTSGRNYEQYF. The CDR3 DNA reads TGTGCCAGCAGCAGAGGGACTAGCGGGAGGAACTACGAGCAGTACTTC.

This rearrangement joins TRBV12-3 or TRBV12-4 to TRBJ1-5; perhaps TRBD1 as D (6 bases). V dropped 5 bases and J dropped 11 bases, with 13 bases sitting between them. The CDR3 sequence is 12 residues long. The CDR3 protein is CASSPDRRTQHF. In nucleotides, the CDR3 is TGTGCCAGCAGTCCCGACAGGCGGACCCAGCATTTT.

The genes are TRBV4-3 and TRBJ2-7; D unclear. The CDR3 consists of 14 residues. V was trimmed by 0 bases and J by 2 bases, leaving 8 bases between them. Germline values: CDR1 LGHNA, CDR2 YSLEER. This CDR3 reads CASSQDLAAYEQYF. CDR3 nucleotide sequence: TGCGCCAGCAGCCAAGATCTGGCAGCCTACGAGCAGTACTTC.

This clone has just a few counts. V is TRBV4-3 and J is TRBJ2-7, with 9 positions matching TRBD2. CDR3 length equals 16 residues. V gave up 0 bases and J gave up 6 bases; unmatched junction bases: 9. CDR1 and CDR2 (germline): LGHNA, YSLEER. CDR3 sequence: CASSQDRPLRGGEQYF. The CDR3 nucleotides read TGCGCCAGCAGCCAAGATCGTCCTTTGCGGGGGGGCGAGCAGTACTTC.

This clone was observed a handful of times. This chain connects TRBV9 to TRBJ2-7; 8 bases are shared with TRBD1. The CDR3 totals 15 residues. The junction had 7 bases not matched to a gene; V was cut back by 0 bases and J by 5 bases. Germline CDR1 is SGDLS and CDR2 is YYNGEE. CDR3 bases: TGTGCCAGCAGCGTAGGGTCAGGGGGCCTCCACGAGCAGTACTTC. Its protein is CASSVGSGGLHEQYF.

The chain carries TRBV3-1 (or the pseudogene TRBV3-2) and TRBJ2-2; D gene ambiguous. The germline V gene encodes CDR1 LGHDT and CDR2 YNNKEL (reference sequence). Trimming removed 1 base from V and 0 bases from J, with 15 bases in between. The CDR3 spans 18 residues. The DNA of the CDR3 is TGTGCCAGCAGCCAAGCGAAGCTTAATCCCCCGAACACCGGGGAGCTGTTTTTT. Protein sequence: CASSQAKLNPPNTGELFF.

A few counts support this clone. This rearrangement joins TRBV5-4 to TRBJ1-5; perhaps TRBD1 as D (5 bases). From germline, CDR1 is SGHNT and CDR2 YYREEE (reference sequence). The CDR3 contains 13 residues. Between the trimmed V and J ends, which lost 0 bases and 11 bases, there was a span of 12 bases. The CDR3 loop is CASSLAGVETQHF. In DNA form, the CDR3 reads TGTGCCAGCAGCTTGGCGGGGGTCGAGACCCAGCATTTT.

As DNA, the CDR3 is TGTGCCAGTAGTATAGATGCAGGGGGGAATCAGCCCCAGCATTTT. Protein product: CASSIDAGGNQPQHF. The chain links TRBV19 to TRBJ1-5, with 7 bases lining up with TRBD1. Losses at the gene ends were 0 bases for V and 4 bases for J; bases not matched to a gene: 3. Looked up from germline, CDR1 is LNHDA and CDR2 is SQIVND (reference sequence). The CDR3 covers 15 residues.

The chain links TRBV28 to TRBJ1-5, with D possibly TRBD1 on 5 matching bases. Trimming took off 7 bases at V and 2 bases at J, with 18 bases between the two ends. From germline, CDR1 is MDHEN and CDR2 SYDVKM. The CDR3 runs to 16 residues. CDR3 nucleotide sequence: TGTGCCAGCACCCCAGACAGAACCTCAGGCAATCAGCCCCAGCATTTT. Its translation: CASTPDRTSGNQPQHF.

This chain connects TRBV5-1 to TRBJ2-6; D unresolved. Trimming cost V 0 bases and J 0 bases, with 10 bases left between them. CDR1 is SGHRS, CDR2 YFSETQ, per germline. The CDR3 contains 17 residues. CDR3 nucleotide sequence: TGCGCCAGCAGCTTGGCGCACCGGAGCTCTGGGGCCAACGTCCTGACTTTC. As protein: CASSLAHRSSGANVLTF.

The V call is TRBV27, the J call TRBJ2-7, with 9 bases lining up with TRBD1. CDR1 and CDR2 (germline): MNHEY, SMNVEV (reference sequence). V lost 5 bases, J lost 6 bases, and 8 bases stayed unmatched. There are 14 residues in the CDR3. CDR3 sequence: CASSIGQGYGEQYF. CDR3 nucleotides: TGTGCCAGCAGTATCGGACAGGGGTACGGCGAGCAGTACTTC.

This chain uses TRBV27 with TRBJ2-7; TRBD1 matches 9 bases. J was trimmed by 1 base and V by 6 bases; bases with no gene match: 4. From germline, CDR1 is MNHEY and CDR2 SMNVEV (reference sequence). The CDR3 is made up of 14 amino acids. CDR3: CASRGTGTSYEQYF. Written as DNA, the CDR3 is TGTGCCAGCAGGGGGACAGGGACTTCCTACGAGCAGTACTTC.

This chain joins TRBV5-1 and TRBJ2-7, with 11 bases aligning to TRBD1. Trimming took 0 bases from V and 4 from J; bases not matched to a gene: 6. The length of the CDR3 is 16 residues. CDR1 is SGHRS, CDR2 YFSETQ, per germline. The CDR3: CASSLAGGQGGYEQYF. DNA of the CDR3: TGCGCCAGCAGCTTGGCCGGGGGACAGGGGGGATACGAGCAGTACTTC. The whole variable domain, filled in from reference TRBV5-1 and TRBJ2-7, reads KAGVTQTPRYLIKTRGQQVTLSCSPISGHRSVSWYQQTPGQGLQFLFEYFSETQRNKGNFPGRFSGRQFSNSRSEMNVSTLELGDSALYLCASSLAGGQGGYEQYFGPGTRLTVT.

This clone was found once. The chain is built from TRBV18 and TRBJ2-7; 7 nucleotides agree with TRBD1. V trimming: 3 bases; J trimming: 3 bases; junction bases outside the gene matches: 8. This CDR3 region has 15 residues. Germline lookup yields CDR1 KGHSH and CDR2 LQKENI. The CDR3 coding sequence is TGTGCCAGCTCACCGGGACAGAGCCCTGTCTACGAGCAGTACTTC. Protein: CASSPGQSPVYEQYF.

This sequence joins TRBV18 and TRBJ1-1; TRBD1 matches 8 bases. Trimming removed 4 bases from V and 3 bases from J; junction bases left unmatched: 7. The CDR3 covers 15 residues. Germline CDR1 KGHSH, CDR2 LQKENI. The DNA of the CDR3 is TGTGCCAGCTCACTCGTTCTGGGACAGGACACTGAAGCTTTCTTT. Its translation is CASSLVLGQDTEAFF.

As to this clone: This sample includes further DNA sequences coding for the same CDR3. The chain is built from TRBV28 and TRBJ2-2; TRBD2 matches 9 bases. V lost 5 bases to trimming and J lost 1 base; unmatched junction nucleotides: 2. Germline-derived CDR1 and CDR2 are MDHEN and SYDVKM. There are 15 residues in the CDR3. The CDR3 bases are TGTGCCAGCAGTCCGACTAGCGGGAACACCGGGGAGCTGTTTTTT. Residues: CASSPTSGNTGELFF.

The CDR3 here is CASSTTSGQYNEQFF. CDR3 coding DNA: TGTGCCAGCAGCACAACTAGCGGTCAATACAATGAGCAGTTCTTC. The V and J genes are TRBV7-2 and TRBJ2-1; 8 bases map to TRBD2. This CDR3 spans 15 amino acids. In germline, CDR1 is SGHTA, CDR2 FQGNSA. V lost 5 bases and J lost 4; bases outside the gene matches: 7. Drawing the rest from reference TRBV7-2 and TRBJ2-1, the complete variable domain is GAGVSQSPSNKVTEKGKDVELRCDPISGHTALYWYRQSLGQGLEFLIYFQGNSAPDKSGLPSDRFSAERTGGSVSTLTIQRTQQEDSAVYLCASSTTSGQYNEQFFGPGTRLTVL.

This chain uses TRBV27 with TRBJ1-6; 9 nucleotides line up with TRBD1. The CDR3 totals 17 residues. Germline CDR1 is MNHEY and CDR2 is SMNVEV (reference sequence). V trimming: 3 bases; J trimming: 6 bases; junction bases outside the gene matches: 9. Here the CDR3 DNA reads TGTGCCAGCAGTTTGGGGCCGGGACAGGGACCTAATTCACCCCTCCACTTT. As protein: CASSLGPGQGPNSPLHF.

V gene TRBV3-1 (or the pseudogene TRBV3-2) combines with J gene TRBJ2-1; 9 bases are shared with TRBD2. Germline assignment: CDR1 LGHDT and CDR2 YNNKEL (reference sequence). Trimming took 0 bases from V and 10 from J; bases not matched to a gene: 10. CDR3 length: 16 residues. This CDR3 reads CASSQDLAGSIREQFF. For the CDR3, the DNA is TGTGCCAGCAGCCAAGACCTAGCGGGGTCTATAAGGGAGCAGTTCTTC.

The chain has TRBV6-6 and TRBJ2-6; 12 nucleotides agree with TRBD1. Germline V gene lookup returns CDR1 MNHNY and CDR2 SVGAGI (reference sequence). This CDR3 is built from 17 residues. V lost 5 bases and J lost 4; bases outside the gene matches: 6. The CDR3 DNA is TGTGCCAGCAGTCAGGGACAGGGGGCGGCGGGGGCCAACGTCCTGACTTTC. This encodes CASSQGQGAAGANVLTF.

This chain uses TRBV6-6 with TRBJ1-6; 7 nucleotides align to TRBD1. The germline V gene has CDR1 MNHNY and CDR2 SVGAGI (reference sequence). The CDR3 has 16 residues. V gave up 6 bases and J gave up 3 bases; unmatched junction bases: 8. As DNA, the CDR3 is TGTGCCAGCAGGGGCGGGGACAGTTTCTATAATTCACCCCTCCACTTT. Encoded protein: CASRGGDSFYNSPLHF.

This chain joins TRBV5-4 and TRBJ2-3, with D possibly being TRBD2 (7 bases). Trimming shortened V by 2 bases and J by 6 bases, and 13 bases separated the two germline ends. The CDR3 length is 14 residues. Per germline, CDR1 SGHNT and CDR2 YYREEE (reference sequence). As DNA, the CDR3 is TGTGCCAGCAGCTTACCGGGGGGCCAGGATACGCAGTATTTT. Amino acid sequence: CASSLPGGQDTQYF.

The rearrangement uses TRBV30 and TRBJ1-5, with no clear D. CDR3 length: 14 residues. V was shortened by 0 bases and J by 7 bases, with 13 bases between the two germline ends. The germline V gene encodes CDR1 GTSNPN and CDR2 SVGIG (reference sequence). The CDR3 loop is CAWSVRTGGQPQHF. In DNA, the CDR3 is TGTGCCTGGAGTGTGCGGACGGGAGGACAGCCCCAGCATTTT.

As for this clone: Other nucleotide sequences in the sample specify the same CDR3. The rearrangement uses TRBV4-1 and TRBJ2-1; TRBD2 aligns across 7 bases. Germline V gene sequence: CDR1 MGHRA, CDR2 YSYEKL. The junction had 6 bases not matched to a gene; V was cut back by 3 bases and J by 4 bases. The length of the CDR3 is 15 residues. CDR3 in DNA: TGCGCCAGCAGCCAGGACCCCGGGGGGTACAATGAGCAGTTCTTC. Its protein is CASSQDPGGYNEQFF.

On this clone itself: At one of its ends the junction is not consistent with the germline gene, which may arise from a read error. This chain links TRBV28 with TRBJ2-7; 9 positions agree with TRBD1. The CDR3 has 16 residues. Looked up from germline, CDR1 is MDHEN and CDR2 is SYDVKM. The CDR3 bases are TGTGCCGGCAGTTTAGAGTATGGGACAGGGACTTACGAGCAGTACTTC. Encoded protein: CAGSLEYGTGTYEQYF. Complete variable domain (other parts from reference TRBV28 and TRBJ2-7): DVKVTQSSRYLVKRTGEKVFLECVQDMDHENMFWYRQDPGLGLRLIYFSYDVKMKEKGDIPEGYSVSREKKERFSLILESASTNQTSMYLCAGSLEYGTGTYEQYFGPGTRLTVT.

CDR3 DNA: TGTGCCAGCAGTAGCCTGAGGCAGGGAGGTCAGCCCCAGCATTTT. Protein: CASSSLRQGGQPQHF. This rearrangement joins TRBV6-5 to TRBJ1-5; D may be TRBD1 (5 bases). The V gene's germline CDR1 is MNHEY and CDR2 SVGAGI. The CDR3 sequence is 15 residues long. Between the trimmed V and J ends, which lost 5 bases and 6 bases, there was a span of 17 bases.